Detailed here is one TCR beta chain. Its antigen is undetermined. What was amplified from RNA transcripts were TCR beta CDR3 regions. HTBI primers were employed in a first-round RT-PCR of the TCR CDR3. Each CDR3 protein gets one entry after TCRdb re-called the multiplex PCR reads with MiXCR. The data contain 550,000 to 700,000 distinct CDR3 sequences, about 45% of them singletons. The CDR3 spans 16 residues. In germline, CDR1 is LNHDA, CDR2 SQIVND (reference sequence). The trim removed 9 bases at V and 3 bases at J, leaving 16 bases unmatched. This specimen comes from a study of T cells in Graves' hyperthyroidism and ophthalmopathy. General study points: For ophthalmopathy, model prediction preceded onset by a median roughly 5.9 months.

The receptor was derived from an adult woman with Graves' disease, either hyperthyroidism or ophthalmopathy (not recorded which). The rearrangement joins TRBV19 to TRBJ1-2; 7 positions match TRBD1. What was sequenced was peripheral blood or thyroid tissue (not recorded which). The CDR3 nucleotides read TGTGCCAGCTCACCACAACAGGGGATAGACTACTATGGCTACACCTTC. Translated, it gives CASSPQQGIDYYGYTF.